Below are 19 T cell receptor beta chains sequenced from a single sample in a study of T cells in women clearing cervical HPV infection. Produced via immunoSEQ multiplex PCR; TCRdb's table is partial and in-frame only. The listing records about 20,000 clones. Sequenced: blood buffy coat. The receptor set was obtained from a woman between 18 and 75 years old with a cervical HPV16 infection that either progressed to CIN3+ or cleared (not recorded which).

With regard to this clone: The read ends 3 residues shy of where the CDR3 ends; the end is completed using the germline J gene. The chain is built from TRBV5-4 and TRBJ2-3; no definite D call. V gave up 4 bases and J gave up 4 bases, with 13 bases separating them. This CDR3 is 14 amino acids long. Germline CDR1 and CDR2: SGHNT and YYREEE (reference sequence). The part of the CDR3 DNA that was read is TGTGCCAGCAGCGCTCAAGAATCGGCAGATACG. Residues: CASSAQESADT. The whole CDR3 sequence is CASSAQESADTQYF.

As to this clone: Read sequence stops 3 residues before the CDR3 end, and the germline J gene provides the missing end. This chain links TRBV19 with TRBJ1-5, with 8 nucleotides matching TRBD1. Germline V CDR1 and CDR2: LNHDA, SQIVND (reference sequence). V was clipped by 5 bases and J by 2 bases; unmatched bases: 5. CDR3 length: 15 residues. The sequenced part of the CDR3 DNA is TGTGCCAGTAGTCCCGGGACAGGCGGCAATCAGCCC. This sequence encodes CASSPGTGGNQP. The whole CDR3 protein reads CASSPGTGGNQPQHF.

Concerning this clone: Read sequence stops 3 residues before the CDR3 end, and the germline J gene provides the missing end. The V call is TRBV5-4, the J call TRBJ2-3; 7 positions agree with TRBD2. With V trimmed by 6 bases and J by 5 bases, 12 bases remained unmatched. Germline CDR1 SGHNT, CDR2 YYREEE (reference sequence). The CDR3 has 15 residues. CDR3 in amino acids: CASTSGGGSGDTQYF. Partial CDR3 DNA: TGTGCCAGCACCTCCGGCGGCGGGAGCGGAGATACG.

On this clone itself: From the germline J gene comes the end of the CDR3, since the read stops 3 residues before it. The rearrangement uses TRBV14 and TRBJ2-5, with 11 bases fitting TRBD2. This CDR3 has 16 amino acids. J lost 2 bases, V lost 4 bases, and 6 bases had no gene match. Germline V lookup: CDR1 SGHDN, CDR2 FVKESK. CDR3 bases read: TGTGCCAGCAGCCGCCTGGTAGCGGGAGGGCAAGAGACC. It is translated as CASSRLVAGGQET. The whole CDR3 protein is CASSRLVAGGQETQYF.

Remarks on this clone: With the read ending 3 residues before the CDR3 end, the germline J gene is used to fill in that end. V is TRBV7-3 and J is TRBJ2-3; TRBD1 or TRBD2 may be the D gene (6 bases each). Germline V lookup: CDR1 SGHTA, CDR2 FQGTGA. The length of the CDR3 is 15 residues. V shed 1 base and J shed 2 bases, with 10 bases lying between them. The CDR3 bases that were read are TGTGCCAGCAGCTTAATGCGGGACACCACAGATACG. This encodes CASSLMRDTTDT. The complete CDR3 reads CASSLMRDTTDTQYF.

On this clone itself: The CDR3 extends 3 residues past the end of the read, so its final part is completed from the germline J gene. V is TRBV6-2 or TRBV6-3 and J is TRBJ2-2; 13 bases are shared with TRBD2. CDR1 and CDR2 from the germline V gene are MNHEY and SVGEGT. V trimming: 6 bases; J trimming: 6 bases; junction bases outside the gene matches: 1. This CDR3 is 14 amino acids long. This CDR3 reads CASRTSGRSGELFF. The sequenced CDR3 bases are TGTGCCAGCAGGACTAGCGGGAGGTCCGGGGAG.

Remarks on this clone: With the read ending 3 residues before the CDR3 end, the germline J gene is used to fill in that end. The chain uses TRBV18 and TRBJ2-7; 9 nucleotides agree with TRBD1. Germline CDR1 KGHSH, CDR2 LQKENI. The V gene end was trimmed by 2 bases and the J gene end by 0 bases; junction bases not matched to a gene: 5. This CDR3 is 16 amino acids long. The CDR3 bases that were read are TGTGCCAGCTCACCAAGTCTGGGACAGGGCTCCTACGAG. This sequence encodes CASSPSLGQGSYE. In full, the CDR3 is CASSPSLGQGSYEQYF. Drawing the rest from reference TRBV18 and TRBJ2-7, the complete variable domain is NAGVMQNPRHLVRRRGQEARLRCSPMKGHSHVYWYRQLPEEGLKFMVYLQKENIIDESGMPKERFSAEFPKEGPSILRIQQVVRGDSAAYFCASSPSLGQGSYEQYFGPGTRLTVT.

Comment on this clone: The read ends 3 residues shy of where the CDR3 ends; the end is completed using the germline J gene. The chain couples TRBV20-1 to TRBJ2-1, with TRBD2 identical over 10 bases. Trimming removed 6 bases from V and 5 bases from J; junction bases left unmatched: 7. The CDR3 is 14 amino acids. CDR1 and CDR2 from the germline V gene are DFQATT and SNEGSKA (reference sequence). The CDR3 reads CSALLAGGHNEQFF. The sequenced part of the CDR3 DNA is TGCAGTGCCCTTTTAGCGGGAGGACACAATGAG.

Turning to this clone: From the germline J gene comes the end of the CDR3, since the read stops 3 residues before it. The chain combines TRBV10-3 with TRBJ1-1, with a tentative D call TRBD1 (6 bases). This CDR3 has 16 residues. From germline, CDR1 is ENHRY and CDR2 SYGVKD. Trimming stripped 2 bases from V and 1 base from J, with 14 bases between. This CDR3 reads CAISENSQGGNTEAFF. The CDR3 bases that were read are TGTGCCATCAGTGAGAACTCACAGGGTGGGAACACTGAA.

As to this clone: Read sequence stops 3 residues before the CDR3 end, and the germline J gene provides the missing end. The chain recombines TRBV2 with TRBJ2-7; TRBD2 matches at 7 bases. The CDR3 is 13 residues long. V lost 9 bases and J lost 4; bases outside the gene matches: 9. The V gene's germline CDR1 is SNHLY and CDR2 FYNNEI. CDR3 in amino acids: CASQAGSGYEQYF. The covered CDR3 bases are TGTGCCAGTCAAGCGGGAAGTGGTTACGAG.

Notes on this clone: The read falls 3 residues short of the CDR3 end, and the missing part is taken from the germline J gene. The rearrangement links TRBV7-6 to TRBJ2-7, with unresolved D. CDR3 size: 11 residues. Germline CDR1 SGHVS, CDR2 FNYEAQ. V gave up 4 bases and J gave up 6 bases, with 7 bases separating them. The DNA read from the CDR3 is TGTGCCAGCAGCTCAGGCCGCGAG. It encodes CASSSGRE. The full CDR3 is CASSSGREQYF.

Concerning this clone: The CDR3 extends 3 residues past the end of the read, so its final part is completed from the germline J gene. The chain combines TRBV2 with TRBJ2-1; D may be TRBD2 (7 bases). V was cut by 2 bases and J by 6 bases, with 17 bases left in between. The germline V gene has CDR1 SNHLY and CDR2 FYNNEI. The CDR3 consists of 16 residues. CDR3 residues: CASSERGGDAGNEQFF. The sequenced CDR3 bases are TGTGCCAGCAGTGAAAGGGGGGGGGACGCCGGCAATGAG.

With regard to this clone: Read data end 3 residues before the CDR3 end; the end is taken from the germline J gene. V and J are TRBV6-2 or TRBV6-3 and TRBJ2-3; D might be TRBD2 (6 bases). The V end was cut by 6 bases, the J end by 4 bases, with 14 bases between. Germline CDR1 and CDR2: MNHEY and SVGEGT. The CDR3 extends over 14 amino acids. Here the CDR3 reads CASRIRRRADTQYF. CDR3 DNA (partial): TGTGCCAGCAGGATCCGGAGGAGGGCAGATACG.

About this clone itself: The CDR3 is cut off 3 residues early in the read; its end comes from the germline J gene. The J gene is TRBJ2-1, the V gene TRBV5-4, with D uncertain. This CDR3 spans 15 amino acids. V lost 4 bases, J lost 8 bases, and 19 bases lay in between. Germline CDR1 is SGHNT and CDR2 is YYREEE (reference sequence). The CDR3 sequence is CASSLFSPLGYEQFF. CDR3 bases read: TGTGCCAGCAGCCTATTTTCACCCCTAGGATATGAG.

Turning to this clone: The read is 3 residues too short to cover the CDR3 end, so that end is filled in from the germline J gene. The chain links TRBV18 to TRBJ1-1, with D tentatively TRBD1 (6 bases). CDR3 length equals 13 residues. Germline V gene sequence: CDR1 KGHSH, CDR2 LQKENI. Trimming removed 4 bases from V and 3 bases from J, with 9 bases in between. CDR3 sequence reads: CASSQWTDTEAFF. Incomplete CDR3 DNA: TGTGCCAGCTCACAATGGACAGACACTGAA.

On this clone itself: The observed sequence ends 3 residues before the CDR3 terminus, with the missing tail filled in from the germline J gene. The chain recombines TRBV30 with TRBJ1-4; D gene uncertain. With 0 bases removed from V and 7 bases from J, the gap between germline ends came to 12 bases. The CDR3 runs 14 residues. CDR1 and CDR2 (germline): GTSNPN, SVGIG (reference sequence). Partial CDR3 DNA: TGTGCCTGGAGTGTTGCGGTTTTACGTGAAAAA. Translation gives CAWSVAVLREK. The CDR3 as a whole reads CAWSVAVLREKLFF.

With regard to this clone: The read terminates 3 residues ahead of where the CDR3 ends, so the germline J gene completes it. J is TRBJ2-7 and V is TRBV7-9, with 10 bases lining up with TRBD1. The germline V gene has CDR1 SEHNR and CDR2 FQNEAQ (reference sequence). V lost 5 bases, J lost 2 bases, and 6 bases stayed unmatched. The CDR3 runs 15 residues. The chain's CDR3 is CASSKGTGDTYEQYF. Incomplete CDR3 DNA: TGTGCCAGCAGCAAAGGGACAGGGGATACCTACGAG.

Notes on this clone: The read terminates 3 residues ahead of where the CDR3 ends, so the germline J gene completes it. This rearrangement joins TRBV4-2 to TRBJ2-3, with a possible D match to TRBD2 (6 bases). The germline V gene has CDR1 LGHNA and CDR2 YNFKEQ. Trimming stripped 4 bases from V and 2 bases from J, with 19 bases between. This CDR3 is 17 amino acids long. The CDR3 loop is CASSPKRGGAPTDTQYF. CDR3 bases read: TGTGCCAGCAGCCCCAAGCGAGGCGGGGCCCCCACAGATACG.

Of note for this clone: The read gets to within 3 residues of the CDR3 end, and the germline J gene fills in the rest. The sample carries other DNA sequences with the same CDR3. The chain is built from TRBV10-3 and TRBJ1-2, with D hard to call. V was trimmed by 2 bases and J by 4 bases, leaving 5 bases between them. The CDR3 has 12 amino acids. Germline V gene lookup returns CDR1 ENHRY and CDR2 SYGVKD. CDR3 region: CAISEQFYGYTF. CDR3 DNA (partial): TGTGCCATCAGTGAGCAGTTCTATGGC.